What follows are 26 T cell receptor beta chains derived from one specimen sequenced in a study of cytomegalovirus exposure and HLA in healthy donors. A multiplex PCR was run with 60 Vbeta primers and 13 Jbeta primers. TCRdb keeps only in-frame clones here, not all; method: immunoSEQ multiplex PCR. The data show over 75,000 clones, over 60% seen once. The sequencing sample was made of PBMCs. Every receptor here comes from a male donor in good health and CMV-seropositive.

V usage is TRBV13 and J usage is TRBJ1-2, with 9 bases aligning to TRBD1. The trim removed 5 bases at V and 3 bases at J, leaving 7 bases unmatched. The CDR3 is made up of 15 amino acids. Germline-derived CDR1 and CDR2 are PRHDT and FYEKMQ (reference sequence). CDR3 in amino acids: CASSPGTGTYYGYTF. The DNA for the CDR3 is TGTGCCAGCAGCCCCGGGACAGGGACTTACTATGGCTACACCTTC.

The genes are TRBV28 and TRBJ2-6; D gene unclear. Trimming cost V 10 bases and J 1 base, with 8 bases left between them. Per the germline V gene, CDR1 is MDHEN and CDR2 is SYDVKM. The CDR3 contains 13 residues. The CDR3 sequence is CATSISGANVLTF. The CDR3 nucleotides are TGTGCCACGAGTATTTCTGGGGCCAACGTCCTGACTTTC.

This clone has a handful of counts. The chain recombines TRBV11-2 with TRBJ2-3, with D perhaps TRBD2 (5 bases). Trimming pared 5 bases from V and 4 bases from J, leaving 10 bases between. This CDR3 spans 13 amino acids. Per the germline V gene, CDR1 is SGHAT and CDR2 is FQNNGV. Here the CDR3 reads CASSPRAADTQYF. The DNA for the CDR3 is TGTGCCAGCAGCCCCCGAGCGGCAGATACGCAGTATTTT. Looking up the rest from reference TRBV11-2 and TRBJ2-3 gives the full variable domain: EAGVAQSPRYKIIEKRQSVAFWCNPISGHATLYWYQQILGQGPKLLIQFQNNGVVDDSQLPKDRFSAERLKGVDSTLKIQPAKLEDSAVYLCASSPRAADTQYFGPGTRLTVL.

J is TRBJ2-2 and V is TRBV19; the match to TRBD1 covers 10 bases. This CDR3 spans 15 amino acids. The V gene end was trimmed by 7 bases and the J gene end by 4 bases; junction bases not matched to a gene: 6. Germline V gives CDR1 LNHDA, CDR2 SQIVND (reference sequence). This CDR3 reads CASNTGTGVTGELFF. CDR3 nucleotides: TGTGCCAGTAATACCGGGACAGGGGTCACCGGGGAGCTGTTTTTT.

This chain connects TRBV19 to TRBJ1-3, with 8 bases aligning to TRBD1. Germline CDR1 LNHDA, CDR2 SQIVND (reference sequence). Trimming cost V 7 bases and J 4 bases; bases outside gene matches: 9. This CDR3 is 15 amino acids long. The CDR3 protein is CASTAPQGVGNTIYF. The CDR3 DNA sequence: TGTGCCAGTACGGCCCCACAGGGGGTGGGAAACACCATATATTTT.

The V call is TRBV9, the J call TRBJ1-1, with D perhaps matching TRBD1 (5 bases). Trimming cost V 0 bases and J 5 bases, with 11 bases left between them. This CDR3 has 14 amino acids. Germline CDR1 and CDR2: SGDLS and YYNGEE. DNA of the CDR3: TGTGCCAGCAGCGTAGGGGAAAGGGGAACTGAAGCTTTCTTT. This encodes CASSVGERGTEAFF. The variable domain in full, with the rest retrieved from reference TRBV9 and TRBJ1-1, is DSGVTQTPKHLITATGQRVTLRCSPRSGDLSVYWYQQSLDQGLQFLIQYYNGEERAKGNILERFSAQQFPDLHSELNLSSLELGDSALYFCASSVGERGTEAFFGQGTRLTVV.

A few counts support this clone. This chain joins TRBV5-6 and TRBJ1-4; 9 bases align to TRBD1. V dropped 2 bases and J dropped 8; count of bases not matched to a gene: 7. In germline, CDR1 is SGHDT, CDR2 YYEEEE. The CDR3 loop spans 15 amino acids. The DNA for the CDR3 is TGTGCCAGCAGCTTAGCCACAGGGGGCATGGAAAAACTGTTTTTT. This encodes CASSLATGGMEKLFF.

The gene calls are TRBV9 and TRBJ2-1; weak D call: TRBD2 (6 bases). This CDR3 comprises 14 residues. CDR1 is SGDLS, CDR2 YYNGEE, per germline. V shed 3 bases and J shed 10 bases, with 17 bases lying between them. CDR3 sequence reads: CASSALAQSGEQFF. The CDR3 DNA is TGTGCCAGCAGCGCCCTAGCGCAGTCGGGAGAGCAGTTCTTC. Based on the CDR3 plus reference TRBV9 and TRBJ2-1, the full variable domain is DSGVTQTPKHLITATGQRVTLRCSPRSGDLSVYWYQQSLDQGLQFLIQYYNGEERAKGNILERFSAQQFPDLHSELNLSSLELGDSALYFCASSALAQSGEQFFGPGTRLTVL.

The V and J genes are TRBV5-4 and TRBJ1-2; 7 nucleotides align to TRBD1. The CDR3 covers 15 residues. Trimming removed 0 bases from V and 4 bases from J; junction bases left unmatched: 6. From germline, CDR1 is SGHNT and CDR2 YYREEE (reference sequence). In DNA form, the CDR3 reads TGTGCCAGCAGCTTGGCGGGACAGCCAGGCTATGGCTACACCTTC. It yields the protein CASSLAGQPGYGYTF.

V usage is TRBV9 and J usage is TRBJ2-7; 8 bases agree with TRBD2. J gave up 6 bases and V 0 bases, and 14 bases lay outside the gene matches. Looked up from germline, CDR1 is SGDLS and CDR2 is YYNGEE. CDR3 length: 17 amino acids. The CDR3 region has the DNA TGTGCCAGCAGCGTAGGGATCGGGAGGGGCAGGGAGGCCGAGCAGTACTTC. It specifies CASSVGIGRGREAEQYF.

This chain links TRBV27 with TRBJ2-1; tentatively, D is TRBD2 (6 bases). V lost 3 bases and J lost 0, with 6 bases in between. This CDR3 has 14 amino acids. Germline loops: CDR1 MNHEY, CDR2 SMNVEV (reference sequence). For the CDR3, the DNA is TGTGCCAGCAGTTTCGGGAGCTCCTACAATGAGCAGTTCTTC. Protein: CASSFGSSYNEQFF.

The chain couples TRBV2 to TRBJ1-6; tentatively, D is TRBD1 (6 bases). This CDR3 region has 14 residues. Per germline, CDR1 SNHLY and CDR2 FYNNEI. V dropped 6 bases and J dropped 9 bases, with 15 bases sitting between them. DNA for the CDR3: TGTGCCAGCAGCTTACAGGGATGGGGTTCACCCCTCCACTTT. This codes for CASSLQGWGSPLHF.

This sequence joins TRBV5-1 and TRBJ2-7; D might be TRBD2 (7 bases). Looked up from germline, CDR1 is SGHRS and CDR2 is YFSETQ. This CDR3 has 15 residues. V dropped 0 bases and J dropped 4 bases, with 14 bases sitting between them. CDR3 DNA: TGCGCCAGCAGCTTGGATGCACAGGGAGGGTACGAGCAGTACTTC. Translated: CASSLDAQGGYEQYF.

The sample holds a few counts of this clone. V usage is TRBV4-3 and J usage is TRBJ1-5; D gene ambiguous. Germline CDR1 and CDR2: LGHNA and YSLEER. Trimming stripped 0 bases from V and 5 bases from J, with 5 bases between. The CDR3 is made up of 13 amino acids. The DNA for the CDR3 is TGCGCCAGCAGCCAAGATAGAGATCAGCCCCAGCATTTT. It yields the protein CASSQDRDQPQHF.

The chain joins TRBV6-5 to TRBJ2-3; 12 bases match TRBD2. The CDR3 totals 15 residues. Per the germline V gene, CDR1 is MNHEY and CDR2 is SVGAGI. V was pared by 2 bases and J by 5 bases, with 2 bases of the junction left unmatched. Here the CDR3 reads CASSYGLAGIDTQYF. The CDR3 nucleotides are TGTGCCAGCAGTTACGGACTAGCGGGAATAGATACGCAGTATTTT.

At least ten counts were recorded for this clone. This CDR3 is also generated by other DNA sequences in the sample. This chain connects TRBV5-6 to TRBJ2-7; D is undetermined. The CDR3 spans 11 residues. Germline CDR1 is SGHDT and CDR2 is YYEEEE. The V gene lost 3 bases and the J gene lost 1 base, with 2 bases spanning the gap. CDR3 loop: CASSSSYEQYF. In nucleotides, the CDR3 is TGTGCCAGCAGCTCTTCCTACGAGCAGTACTTC.

V and J are TRBV15 and TRBJ1-5; D is ambiguous. Germline values: CDR1 LNHNV, CDR2 YYDKDF (reference sequence). CDR3 length: 15 amino acids. Trimming took 1 base from V and 7 from J, leaving 14 bases between them. Here the CDR3 reads CATSRGEGDWQPQHF. The CDR3 region has the DNA TGTGCCACCAGCAGAGGGGAGGGCGACTGGCAGCCCCAGCATTTT.

The V call is TRBV2, the J call TRBJ1-1, with D possibly being TRBD1 (5 bases). Germline-derived CDR1 and CDR2 are SNHLY and FYNNEI. The CDR3 covers 14 residues. Trimming removed 6 bases from V and 7 bases from J, with 18 bases in between. The chain's CDR3 is CASSRVSGFVEAFF. The CDR3 DNA reads as TGTGCCAGCAGCAGGGTCAGTGGTTTCGTTGAAGCTTTCTTT.

This clone has just one count. The rearrangement links TRBV4-1 to TRBJ1-2; 7 positions match TRBD1. V was pared by 0 bases and J by 1 base, with 2 bases of the junction left unmatched. Germline CDR1 reads MGHRA; CDR2 reads YSYEKL. This CDR3 comprises 15 residues. Written as DNA, the CDR3 is TGCGCCAGCAGCCAAGATTCAGGGGGTAACTATGGCTACACCTTC. Its protein is CASSQDSGGNYGYTF.

The table lists this clone with a few counts. The V gene is TRBV6-5, the J gene TRBJ1-1; D call uncertain. The CDR3 is 13 amino acids. Trimming shortened V by 5 bases and J by 1 base, and 8 bases separated the two germline ends. Germline CDR1 MNHEY, CDR2 SVGAGI. The CDR3 loop is CASSKLRNTEAFF. In nucleotides, the CDR3 is TGTGCCAGCAGTAAACTGAGGAACACTGAAGCTTTCTTT.

The chain is built from TRBV20-1 and TRBJ1-1; 7 bases align to TRBD1. Germline CDR1 DFQATT, CDR2 SNEGSKA (reference sequence). V was pared by 5 bases and J by 7 bases, with 1 base of the junction left unmatched. The CDR3 runs 10 residues. The CDR3 region has the DNA TGCAGTGCTTGGGACAGTGAAGCTTTCTTT. This codes for CSAWDSEAFF.

The chain has TRBV4-2 and TRBJ2-3, with D possibly matching TRBD1 (6 bases). The CDR3 runs 13 residues. Germline V lookup: CDR1 LGHNA, CDR2 YNFKEQ. V was shortened by 0 bases and J by 13 bases, with 14 bases between the two germline ends. The CDR3 region has the DNA TGTGCCAGCAGCCAAGAGCCCGGGACAAACGAGTATTTT. Translation gives CASSQEPGTNEYF.

This clone was seen more than once but under ten times. This sequence joins TRBV5-1 and TRBJ1-1, with D maybe TRBD1 (6 bases). V was trimmed by 1 base and J by 1 base, leaving 11 bases between them. CDR1 is SGHRS and CDR2 is YFSETQ in the germline V gene. The CDR3 consists of 15 residues. CDR3 protein: CASSLRGMSNTEAFF. DNA of the CDR3: TGCGCCAGCAGCTTGAGGGGGATGTCGAACACTGAAGCTTTCTTT. Together with reference TRBV5-1 and TRBJ1-1, the CDR3 gives the full variable domain: KAGVTQTPRYLIKTRGQQVTLSCSPISGHRSVSWYQQTPGQGLQFLFEYFSETQRNKGNFPGRFSGRQFSNSRSEMNVSTLELGDSALYLCASSLRGMSNTEAFFGQGTRLTVV.

The chain couples TRBV6-1 to TRBJ1-1; 8 bases are shared with TRBD1. CDR3 length: 15 residues. V lost 4 bases, J lost 4 bases, and 8 bases stayed unmatched. Germline V gene lookup returns CDR1 MNHNS and CDR2 SASEGT. CDR3 sequence: CASSARGLGGTEAFF. As DNA, the CDR3 is TGTGCCAGCAGTGCCAGGGGGCTGGGTGGCACTGAAGCTTTCTTT.

This clone was recorded only once. This rearrangement joins TRBV9 to TRBJ2-5; 10 bases are shared with TRBD2. The trim removed 4 bases at V and 5 bases at J, leaving 17 bases unmatched. CDR1 is SGDLS and CDR2 is YYNGEE in the germline V gene. This CDR3 has 18 residues. DNA for the CDR3: TGTGCCAGCAGCCCCTTGGGGAGAGCGGGGGGGCCGGGGGAGACCCAGTACTTC. Protein sequence: CASSPLGRAGGPGETQYF.

This clone was observed a handful of times. CDR3 sequence: CASAGTGGATNEKLFF. DNA for the CDR3: TGTGCCAGTGCCGGGACAGGGGGTGCAACTAATGAAAAACTGTTTTTT. The V call is TRBV10-3, the J call TRBJ1-4; TRBD1 matches 11 bases. The CDR3 is 16 amino acids. J gave up 0 bases and V 10 bases, and 7 bases lay outside the gene matches. CDR1 is ENHRY and CDR2 is SYGVKD in the germline V gene.